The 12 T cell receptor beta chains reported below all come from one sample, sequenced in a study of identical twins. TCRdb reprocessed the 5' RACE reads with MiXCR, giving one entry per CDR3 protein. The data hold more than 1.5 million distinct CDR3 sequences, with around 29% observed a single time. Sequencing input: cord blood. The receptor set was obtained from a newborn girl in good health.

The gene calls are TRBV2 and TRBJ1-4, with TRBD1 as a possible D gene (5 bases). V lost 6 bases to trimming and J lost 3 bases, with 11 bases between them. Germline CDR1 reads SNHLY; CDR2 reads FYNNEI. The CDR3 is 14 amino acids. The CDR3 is CASRPGVPNEKLFF. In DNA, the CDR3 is TGTGCCAGCAGGCCGGGGGTACCTAATGAAAAACTGTTTTTT.

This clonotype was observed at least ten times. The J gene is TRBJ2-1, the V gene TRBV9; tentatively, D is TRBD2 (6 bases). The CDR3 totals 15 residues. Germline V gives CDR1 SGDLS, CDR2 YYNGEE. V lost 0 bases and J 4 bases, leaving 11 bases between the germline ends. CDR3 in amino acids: CASSVGGEWYNEQFF. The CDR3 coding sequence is TGTGCCAGCAGCGTAGGCGGGGAGTGGTACAATGAGCAGTTCTTC.

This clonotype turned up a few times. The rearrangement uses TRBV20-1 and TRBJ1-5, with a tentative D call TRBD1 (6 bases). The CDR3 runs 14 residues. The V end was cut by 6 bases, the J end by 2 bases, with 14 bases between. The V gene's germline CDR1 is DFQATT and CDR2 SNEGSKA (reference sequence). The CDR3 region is CSALPSGGNQPQHF. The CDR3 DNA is TGCAGTGCCCTCCCGTCAGGGGGCAATCAGCCCCAGCATTTT.

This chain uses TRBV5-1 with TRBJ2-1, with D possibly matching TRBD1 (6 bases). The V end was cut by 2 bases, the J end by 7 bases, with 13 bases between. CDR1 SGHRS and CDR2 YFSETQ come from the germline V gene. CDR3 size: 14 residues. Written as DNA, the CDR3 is TGCGCCAGCAGCTTCCGACCTCAGGGGAATGAGCAGTTCTTC. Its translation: CASSFRPQGNEQFF. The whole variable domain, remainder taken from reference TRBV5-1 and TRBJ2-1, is KAGVTQTPRYLIKTRGQQVTLSCSPISGHRSVSWYQQTPGQGLQFLFEYFSETQRNKGNFPGRFSGRQFSNSRSEMNVSTLELGDSALYLCASSFRPQGNEQFFGPGTRLTVL.

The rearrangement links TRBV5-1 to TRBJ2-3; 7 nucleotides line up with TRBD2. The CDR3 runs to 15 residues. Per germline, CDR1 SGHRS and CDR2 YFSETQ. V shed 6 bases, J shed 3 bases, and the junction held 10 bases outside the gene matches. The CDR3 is CASTAGDLRTDTQYF. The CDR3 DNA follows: TGCGCCAGCACGGCGGGAGACCTCAGGACAGATACGCAGTATTTT. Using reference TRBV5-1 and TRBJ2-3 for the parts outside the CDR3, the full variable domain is KAGVTQTPRYLIKTRGQQVTLSCSPISGHRSVSWYQQTPGQGLQFLFEYFSETQRNKGNFPGRFSGRQFSNSRSEMNVSTLELGDSALYLCASTAGDLRTDTQYFGPGTRLTVL.

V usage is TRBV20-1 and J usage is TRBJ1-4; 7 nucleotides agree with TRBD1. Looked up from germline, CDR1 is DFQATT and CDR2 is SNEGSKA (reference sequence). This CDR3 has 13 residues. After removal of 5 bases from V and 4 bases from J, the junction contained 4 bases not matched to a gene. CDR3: CSALQGINEKLFF. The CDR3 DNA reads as TGCAGTGCTCTACAGGGGATTAATGAAAAACTGTTTTTT.

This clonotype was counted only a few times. The DNA of the CDR3 is TGTGCCACCAGTGATTTTGACAGGGGGCTTGAGCAGTTCTTC. Residues: CATSDFDRGLEQFF. The V and J genes are TRBV24-1 and TRBJ2-1, with TRBD1 matching over 10 bases. CDR3 length equals 14 residues. The germline V gene has CDR1 KGHDR and CDR2 SFDVKD. Losses at the gene ends were 1 base for V and 9 bases for J; bases not matched to a gene: 2.

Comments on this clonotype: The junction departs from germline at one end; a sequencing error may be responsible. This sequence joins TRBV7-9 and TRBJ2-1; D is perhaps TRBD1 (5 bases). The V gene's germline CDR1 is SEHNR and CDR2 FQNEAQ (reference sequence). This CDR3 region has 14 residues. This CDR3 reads CASSLRSGPNGQVF. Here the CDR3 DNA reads TGTGCCAGCAGCTTAAGGTCAGGGCCCAATGGGCAGGTCTTC.

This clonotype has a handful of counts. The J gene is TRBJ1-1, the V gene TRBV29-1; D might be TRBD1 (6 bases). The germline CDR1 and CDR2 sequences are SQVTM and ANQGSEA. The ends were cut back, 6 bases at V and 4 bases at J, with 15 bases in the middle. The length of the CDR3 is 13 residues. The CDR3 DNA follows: TGCAGCGTCTCCTTACAGGGTGCCACTGAAGCTTTCTTT. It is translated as CSVSLQGATEAFF.

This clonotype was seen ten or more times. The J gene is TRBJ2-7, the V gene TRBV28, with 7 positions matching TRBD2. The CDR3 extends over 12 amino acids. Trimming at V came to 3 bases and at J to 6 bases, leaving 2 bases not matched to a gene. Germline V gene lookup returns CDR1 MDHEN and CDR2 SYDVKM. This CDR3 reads CASSFGRGEQYF. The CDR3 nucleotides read TGTGCCAGCAGTTTTGGGAGGGGCGAGCAGTACTTC.

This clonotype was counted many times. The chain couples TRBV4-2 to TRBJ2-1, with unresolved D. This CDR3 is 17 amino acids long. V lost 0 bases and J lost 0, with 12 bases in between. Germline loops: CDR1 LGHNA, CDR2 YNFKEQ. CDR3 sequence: CASSQDWAPSSYNEQFF. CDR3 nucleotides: TGTGCCAGCAGCCAAGATTGGGCTCCCAGCTCCTACAATGAGCAGTTCTTC.

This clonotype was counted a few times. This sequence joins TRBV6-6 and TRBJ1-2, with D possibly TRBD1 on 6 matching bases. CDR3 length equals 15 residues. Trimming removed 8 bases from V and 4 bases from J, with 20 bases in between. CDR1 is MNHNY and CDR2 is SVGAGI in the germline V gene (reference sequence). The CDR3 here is CASRLQGTLSYGYTF. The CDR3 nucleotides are TGTGCCAGCCGCTTACAGGGAACCCTTAGCTATGGCTACACCTTC.